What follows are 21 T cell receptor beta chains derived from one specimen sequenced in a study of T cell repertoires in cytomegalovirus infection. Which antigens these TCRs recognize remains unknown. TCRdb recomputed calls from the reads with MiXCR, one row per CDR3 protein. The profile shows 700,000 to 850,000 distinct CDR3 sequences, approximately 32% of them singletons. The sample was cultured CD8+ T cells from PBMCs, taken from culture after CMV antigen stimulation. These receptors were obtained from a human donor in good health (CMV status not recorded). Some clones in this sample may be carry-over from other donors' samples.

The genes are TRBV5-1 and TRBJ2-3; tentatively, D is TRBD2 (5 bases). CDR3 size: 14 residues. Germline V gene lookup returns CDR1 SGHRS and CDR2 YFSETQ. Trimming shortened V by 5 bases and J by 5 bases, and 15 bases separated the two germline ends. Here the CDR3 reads CASSHEGFGDTQYF. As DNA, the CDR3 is TGCGCCAGCAGTCACGAGGGATTCGGAGATACGCAGTATTTT.

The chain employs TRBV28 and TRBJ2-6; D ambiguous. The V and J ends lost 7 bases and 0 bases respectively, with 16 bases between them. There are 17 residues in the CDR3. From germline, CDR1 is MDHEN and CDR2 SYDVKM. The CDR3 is CASTPYTAYSGANVLTF. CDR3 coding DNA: TGTGCCAGCACCCCGTACACTGCCTACTCTGGGGCCAACGTCCTGACTTTC.

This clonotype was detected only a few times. The CDR3 here is CASSLGSAGSQPKETQYF. DNA for the CDR3: TGTGCCAGCAGCTTAGGCTCGGCCGGATCTCAACCAAAAGAGACCCAGTACTTC. The genes are TRBV11-2 and TRBJ2-5; D remains unclear. Looked up from germline, CDR1 is SGHAT and CDR2 is FQNNGV. The CDR3 length is 18 residues. The ends were cut back, 1 base at V and 3 bases at J, with 21 bases in the middle.

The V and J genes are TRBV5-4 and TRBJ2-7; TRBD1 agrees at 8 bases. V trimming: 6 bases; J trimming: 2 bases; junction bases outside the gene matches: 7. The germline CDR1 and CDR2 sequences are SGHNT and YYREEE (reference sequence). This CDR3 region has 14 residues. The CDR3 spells CASTQTGETYEQYF. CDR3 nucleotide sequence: TGTGCCAGCACCCAGACAGGGGAAACCTACGAGCAGTACTTC.

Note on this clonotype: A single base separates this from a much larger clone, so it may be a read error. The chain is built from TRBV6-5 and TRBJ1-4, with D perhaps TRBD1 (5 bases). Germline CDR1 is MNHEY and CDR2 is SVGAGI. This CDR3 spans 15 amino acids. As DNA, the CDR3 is TGTGCCAGCACCGCTCTGGGGGAGGGTAATAAAAAACTGTTTTTT. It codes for CASTALGEGNKKLFF.

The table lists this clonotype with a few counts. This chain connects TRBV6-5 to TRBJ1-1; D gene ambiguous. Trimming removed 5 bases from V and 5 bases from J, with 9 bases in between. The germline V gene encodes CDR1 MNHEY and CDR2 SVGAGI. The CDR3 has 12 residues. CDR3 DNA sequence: TGTGCCAGCAGTACAAAGAAAACTGAAGCTTTCTTT. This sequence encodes CASSTKKTEAFF.

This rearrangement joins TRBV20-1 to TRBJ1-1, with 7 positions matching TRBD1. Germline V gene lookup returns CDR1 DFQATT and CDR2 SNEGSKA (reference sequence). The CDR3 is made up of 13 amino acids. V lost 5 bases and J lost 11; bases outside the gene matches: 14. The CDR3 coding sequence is TGCAGTGCTCCGGGGAGGGGGCTGGCCGAGGCTTTCTTT. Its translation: CSAPGRGLAEAFF.

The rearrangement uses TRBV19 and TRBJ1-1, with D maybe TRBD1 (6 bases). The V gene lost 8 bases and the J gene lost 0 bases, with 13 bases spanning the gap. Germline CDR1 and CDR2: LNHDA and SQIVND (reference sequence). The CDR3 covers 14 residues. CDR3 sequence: CASDEGTMNTEAFF. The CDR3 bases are TGTGCCAGTGACGAAGGGACAATGAACACTGAAGCTTTCTTT.

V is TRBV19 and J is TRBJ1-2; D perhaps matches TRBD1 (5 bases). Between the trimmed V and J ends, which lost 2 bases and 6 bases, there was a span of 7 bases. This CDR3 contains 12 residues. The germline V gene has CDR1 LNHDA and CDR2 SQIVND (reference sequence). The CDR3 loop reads CASSISGNGYTF. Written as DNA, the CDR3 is TGTGCCAGTAGTATATCAGGGAATGGCTACACCTTC.

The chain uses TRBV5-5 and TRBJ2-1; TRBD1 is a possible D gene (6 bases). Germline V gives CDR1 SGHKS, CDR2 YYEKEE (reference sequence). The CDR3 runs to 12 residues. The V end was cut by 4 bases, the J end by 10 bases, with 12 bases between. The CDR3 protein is CASSLGQPEQFF. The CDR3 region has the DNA TGTGCCAGCAGCCTGGGACAACCCGAGCAGTTCTTC.

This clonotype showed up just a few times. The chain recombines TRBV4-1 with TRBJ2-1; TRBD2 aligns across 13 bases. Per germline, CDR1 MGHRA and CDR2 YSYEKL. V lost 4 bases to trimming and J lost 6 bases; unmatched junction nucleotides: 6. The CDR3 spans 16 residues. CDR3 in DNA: TGCGCCAGCAGCCGCGTGACTAGCGGGGGGATCAATGAGCAGTTCTTC. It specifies CASSRVTSGGINEQFF.

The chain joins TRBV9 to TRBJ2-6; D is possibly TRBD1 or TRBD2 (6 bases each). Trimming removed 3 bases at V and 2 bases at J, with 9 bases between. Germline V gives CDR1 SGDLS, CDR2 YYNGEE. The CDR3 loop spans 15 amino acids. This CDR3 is CASSEGGAGANVLTF. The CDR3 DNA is TGTGCCAGCAGCGAGGGGGGTGCTGGGGCCAACGTCCTGACTTTC.

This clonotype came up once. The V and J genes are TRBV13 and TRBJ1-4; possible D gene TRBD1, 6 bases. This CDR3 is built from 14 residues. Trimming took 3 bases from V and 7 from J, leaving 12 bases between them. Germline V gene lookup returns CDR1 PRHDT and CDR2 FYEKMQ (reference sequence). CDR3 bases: TGTGCCAGCAGCTTCAGAACAGGGCGTGAAAAACTGTTTTTT. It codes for CASSFRTGREKLFF.

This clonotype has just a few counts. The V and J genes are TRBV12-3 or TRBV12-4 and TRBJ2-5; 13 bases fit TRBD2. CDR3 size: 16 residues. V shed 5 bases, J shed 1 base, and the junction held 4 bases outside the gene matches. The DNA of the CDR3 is TGTGCCAGCAGTCCCTGGACTAGCGGGGGCCAAGAGACCCAGTACTTC. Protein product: CASSPWTSGGQETQYF.

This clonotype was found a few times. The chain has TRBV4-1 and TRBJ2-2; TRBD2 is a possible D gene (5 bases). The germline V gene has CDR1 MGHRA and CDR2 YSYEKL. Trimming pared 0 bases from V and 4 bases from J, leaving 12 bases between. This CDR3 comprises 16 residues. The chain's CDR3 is CASSQESWGVTGELFF. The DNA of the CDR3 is TGCGCCAGCAGCCAAGAGAGCTGGGGAGTCACCGGGGAGCTGTTTTTT.

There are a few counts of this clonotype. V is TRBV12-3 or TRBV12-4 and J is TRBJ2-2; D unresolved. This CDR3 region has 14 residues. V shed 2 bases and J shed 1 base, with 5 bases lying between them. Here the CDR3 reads CASSLIQNTGELFF. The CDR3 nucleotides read TGTGCCAGCAGTTTAATCCAGAACACCGGGGAGCTGTTTTTT.

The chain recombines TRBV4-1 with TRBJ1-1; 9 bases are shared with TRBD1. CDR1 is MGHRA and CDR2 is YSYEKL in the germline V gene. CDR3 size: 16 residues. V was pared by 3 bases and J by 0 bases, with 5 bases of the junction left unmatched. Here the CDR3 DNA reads TGCGCCAGCAGCCATCCGACAGGGGGGATGAACACTGAAGCTTTCTTT. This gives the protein CASSHPTGGMNTEAFF.

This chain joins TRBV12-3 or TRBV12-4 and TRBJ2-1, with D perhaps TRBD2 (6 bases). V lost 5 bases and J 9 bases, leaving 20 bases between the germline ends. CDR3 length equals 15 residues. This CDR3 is CASSPPRLGWGEQFF. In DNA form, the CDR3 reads TGTGCCAGCAGTCCCCCCCGACTAGGTTGGGGTGAGCAGTTCTTC.

In DNA form, the CDR3 reads TGTGCCAGCAGTTTGTACGAAGGGGAGCCCCAGCATTTT. The encoded protein is CASSLYEGEPQHF. The rearrangement uses TRBV27 and TRBJ1-5, with a tentative D call TRBD1 (5 bases). Germline V gives CDR1 MNHEY, CDR2 SMNVEV (reference sequence). V gave up 3 bases and J gave up 8 bases, with 11 bases separating them. The CDR3 contains 13 residues.

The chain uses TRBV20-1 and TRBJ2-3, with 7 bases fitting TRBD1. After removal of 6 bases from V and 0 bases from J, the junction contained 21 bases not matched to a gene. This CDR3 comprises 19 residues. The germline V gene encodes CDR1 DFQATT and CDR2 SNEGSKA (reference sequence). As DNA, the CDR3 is TGCAGTGCAAGATTAACAGGGGACAATGCCCTTACTAGCACAGATACGCAGTATTTT. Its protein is CSARLTGDNALTSTDTQYF.

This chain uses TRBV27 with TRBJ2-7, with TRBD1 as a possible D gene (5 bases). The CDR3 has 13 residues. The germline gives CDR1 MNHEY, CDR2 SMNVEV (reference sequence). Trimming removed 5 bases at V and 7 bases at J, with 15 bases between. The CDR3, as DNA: TGTGCCAGCAGTGCCTCATGGGGCCGGGAGCAGTACTTC. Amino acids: CASSASWGREQYF.